This T cell receptor (beta chain) was sequenced in a study of HIV-infected patients and healthy controls. CDR3 length equals 16 residues. V was clipped by 7 bases and J by 0 bases, with 16 bases between them. This clonotype has ten or more counts. Using its own MiXCR run on the 5' RACE reads, TCRdb lists one record per CDR3 protein. The sample holds around 58,000 distinct CDR3 sequences, roughly 19% seen once. The sample consisted of CD4+ T cells from blood. This sequence joins TRBV12-3 or TRBV12-4 and TRBJ2-1; no reliable D call. This sequence originates from a human donor in good health. The CDR3 sequence is CASTPYGDDSYNEQFF. The DNA of the CDR3 is TGTGCCAGCACCCCCTATGGAGATGACTCCTACAATGAGCAGTTCTTC.